This TCR beta chain was identified in a study of blood T cell repertoires in COVID-19. Recruitment covered some 25 US areas and drew participants whose ages spanned roughly 18 to 89 years. Allocation to cohorts depended on clinical history reported by the participants. Method: immunoSEQ multiplex PCR; TCRdb's copy keeps in-frame clones and lacks some. The sample lists 300,000 to 400,000 clones, 85% to 90% seen once, with 0.9% to 1% in the top ten. Germline assignment: CDR1 MGHRA and CDR2 YSYEKL. The germline V and J ends were trimmed by 1 base and 3 bases, with 10 bases remaining between them. There are 15 residues in the CDR3.

Sequenced material: PBMCs or T cells enriched from blood (not recorded which). This TCR was sampled from a woman aged 30 to 39 with acute COVID-19. V usage is TRBV4-1 and J usage is TRBJ1-5; D gene unclear. The CDR3 is CASSQVEGFNQPQHF. The CDR3 region has the DNA TGCGCCAGCAGCCAAGTTGAGGGCTTCAATCAGCCCCAGCATTTT.